Below are 8 T cell receptor beta chains sequenced from a single sample in a study of a mutant IDH1 vaccine in newly diagnosed glioma. Method: immunoSEQ multiplex PCR; TCRdb's copy keeps in-frame clones and lacks some. The sample lists under 40,000 clones, about four fifths occurring once. No antigen is known for these receptors. Time point in this sample: week 35, safety follow-up. One vaccine dose held 300 ug of mutant IDH1 20-mer peptide and came with topical imiquimod. The sample was PBMCs, taken from a glioma patient whose treatment included an IDH1 peptide vaccine. These receptors were obtained from a man aged 40-50 years with glioma. Some clones in this sample may be carry-over from other donors' samples.

This clone was found a few times. The J gene is TRBJ2-7, the V gene TRBV2, with D maybe TRBD1 (5 bases). CDR3 length equals 14 residues. CDR1 SNHLY and CDR2 FYNNEI come from the germline V gene. V lost 2 bases, J lost 3 bases, and 11 bases lay in between. CDR3 in DNA: TGTGCCAGCAGTGAAACAGGCTTCTTCTACGAGCAGTACTTC. As protein: CASSETGFFYEQYF.

The genes are TRBV5-1 and TRBJ1-1; perhaps TRBD1 as D (5 bases). V lost 2 bases, J lost 3 bases, and 8 bases lay in between. The CDR3 has 13 residues. Germline V gene sequence: CDR1 SGHRS, CDR2 YFSETQ. Written as DNA, the CDR3 is TGCGCCAGCAGCTTTGACAGTGACACTGAAGCTTTCTTT. Its protein product is CASSFDSDTEAFF. The full variable domain, its missing parts supplied by reference TRBV5-1 and TRBJ1-1, is KAGVTQTPRYLIKTRGQQVTLSCSPISGHRSVSWYQQTPGQGLQFLFEYFSETQRNKGNFPGRFSGRQFSNSRSEMNVSTLELGDSALYLCASSFDSDTEAFFGQGTRLTVV.

This chain connects TRBV6-6 to TRBJ2-5; 9 nucleotides match TRBD2. The CDR3 is made up of 13 amino acids. J was trimmed by 5 bases and V by 6 bases; bases with no gene match: 4. The V gene's germline CDR1 is MNHNY and CDR2 SVGAGI (reference sequence). The CDR3 DNA sequence: TGTGCCAGCAGGGCGGGGGGGTCGGAGACCCAGTACTTC. As protein: CASRAGGSETQYF.

The chain employs TRBV5-5 and TRBJ2-1; maybe TRBD2 (6 bases). CDR1 and CDR2 (germline): SGHKS, YYEKEE (reference sequence). This CDR3 is built from 16 residues. With 5 bases removed from V and 9 bases from J, the gap between germline ends came to 24 bases. The CDR3 region is CASSPDLASPSSEQFF. The DNA for the CDR3 is TGTGCCAGCAGTCCGGATCTAGCGTCCCCATCATCTGAGCAGTTCTTC.

The chain carries TRBV6-1 and TRBJ1-6, with D tentatively TRBD1 (5 bases). V dropped 2 bases and J dropped 9 bases, with 11 bases sitting between them. Germline CDR1 reads MNHNS; CDR2 reads SASEGT. CDR3 length equals 14 residues. The CDR3 loop reads CASSEFQGTSPLHF. CDR3 DNA: TGTGCCAGCAGTGAATTTCAGGGTACTTCACCCCTCCACTTT.

The rearrangement joins TRBV5-4 to TRBJ1-2, with D perhaps TRBD1 (5 bases). CDR3 size: 13 residues. The germline CDR1 and CDR2 sequences are SGHNT and YYREEE (reference sequence). With 4 bases removed from V and 1 base from J, the gap between germline ends came to 8 bases. CDR3 loop: CASSVRGNYGYTF. In DNA form, the CDR3 reads TGTGCCAGCAGCGTGAGGGGTAACTATGGCTACACCTTC.

The chain carries TRBV5-6 and TRBJ2-7; D gene ambiguous. Germline V gives CDR1 SGHDT, CDR2 YYEEEE. The CDR3 has 12 amino acids. Trimming removed 1 base from V and 3 bases from J, with 5 bases in between. The CDR3: CASSLQFYEQYF. CDR3 bases: TGTGCCAGCAGCTTGCAATTCTACGAGCAGTACTTC.

The V and J genes are TRBV6-1 and TRBJ1-2; D remains ambiguous. Germline lookup yields CDR1 MNHNS and CDR2 SASEGT. Deletions cut 6 bases from V and 4 bases from J, with 9 bases between. The CDR3 spans 12 residues. DNA of the CDR3: TGTGCCAGCAGGCGGGGAGGCTATGGCTACACCTTC. Translation gives CASRRGGYGYTF.